This is a list of T cell receptor beta chains from one sample in a study of T cells of healthy individuals. One entry per CDR3 protein, called by TCRdb with MiXCR from the 5' RACE reads. The table shows more than 85,000 distinct CDR3 sequences, with approximately 15% occurring only once. Source of these receptors: a human donor in good health. The CDR3 runs from the conserved cysteine through the conserved F or W. A D gene is named only where the DNA matches it firmly. Only some rows state a clone size, as once, few, many or a class for expanded clones.

j_gene | v_gene | abundance | d_gene | CDR3nt | CDR3aa
TRBJ2-2 | TRBV25-1 | NA | NA | TGTGCCAGCAGTGGACGCGAAGGGGGGAACACCGGGGAGCTGTTTTTT | CASSGREGGNTGELFF
TRBJ1-1 | TRBV7-2 | NA | TRBD1 | TGTGCCAGCAGACGGGACAGGGGGATCACTGAAGCTTTCTTT | CASRRDRGITEAFF
TRBJ1-3 | TRBV28 | NA | NA | TGTGCCAGCAGACAAGGGTATTGGGACACCATATATTTT | CASRQGYWDTIYF
TRBJ2-3 | TRBV2 | few | TRBD1 | TGTGCCAGCAGTGACCCGCAGGGGGCATGGACAGATACGCAGTATTTT | CASSDPQGAWTDTQYF
TRBJ2-1 | TRBV11-1 | few | NA | TGTGCCAGCAGCCAATCGACGGACAATGAGCAGTTCTTC | CASSQSTDNEQFF
TRBJ1-6 | TRBV10-3 | once | NA | TGTGCCACCAGTGAGCGTACCGGGACACCTTATTCACCCCTCCACTTT | CATSERTGTPYSPLHF
TRBJ1-2 | TRBV28 | NA | NA | TGTGCCAGCAGTCCCCCCCCCGGTCTCGGTGGCTATACCTTC | CASSPPPGLGGYTF
TRBJ1-1 | TRBV28 | many | TRBD1 | TGTGCCAGCACCTTAGACAGGGTTGGCCCCCGAGCCGTTGAAGCTTTCTTT | CASTLDRVGPRAVEAFF
TRBJ2-3 | TRBV5-5 | medium-sized | NA | TGTGCCAGCAGCTTGCGGGAAGATACGCAGTATTTT | CASSLREDTQYF
TRBJ2-1 | TRBV12-3/TRBV12-4 | many | NA | TGTGCCAGCAGTTTACCCCTCTCGCTCTACAATGAGCAGTTCTTC | CASSLPLSLYNEQFF
TRBJ1-6 | TRBV6-2/TRBV6-3 | NA | TRBD1 | TGTGCCAGCAGTGAGTGGACAGGGATGAGGATAACCCTCCACTTT | CASSEWTGMRITLHF
TRBJ1-2 | TRBV4-3 | NA | TRBD1 | TGCGCCAGCAGCCAAGGGCTTAATGACAGGGTCAGGGGCTACACCTTC | CASSQGLNDRVRGYTF
TRBJ1-6 | TRBV6-6 | NA | NA | TGTGCCAGCGATAGCTACAGCCTGGGACCCCTCCACTTT | CASDSYSLGPLHF
TRBJ2-2 | TRBV20-1 | few | NA | TGCAGTGCTAGAGATGGAAAGGGGTTCACCGGGGAGCTGTTTTTT | CSARDGKGFTGELFF
TRBJ1-1 | TRBV5-1 | few | NA | TGCGCCAGCAGCTTGGTCCCAGGCTCTAACACTGAAGCTTTCTTT | CASSLVPGSNTEAFF
TRBJ2-2 | TRBV5-1 | many | NA | TGCGCCAGCAGCTTGACCCTTAACACCGGGGAGCTGTTTTTT | CASSLTLNTGELFF
TRBJ2-7 | TRBV5-6 | NA | NA | TGTGCCAGCAGCTACCCTTTGGCGGGCCACGAGCAGTACTTC | CASSYPLAGHEQYF
TRBJ2-7 | TRBV20-1 | NA | TRBD2 | TGCAGTGCTAGACCCTCCGCGGGGACTAGCGGTTTTTGGGAGCAGTACTTC | CSARPSAGTSGFWEQYF
TRBJ1-1 | TRBV20-1 | many | NA | TGCAGTGTTAATGAAGCAGGGGTTGAAGCTTTCTTT | CSVNEAGVEAFF
TRBJ2-7 | TRBV11-2 | NA | NA | TGTGCCAGCAGCTTAGCGGGACTCAGGAACGGGGAGCAGTACTTC | CASSLAGLRNGEQYF
TRBJ1-1 | TRBV20-1 | many | TRBD1 | TGCAGTGCCGTTCCGGGACAGGGCTCTCACTTGAACACTGAAGCTTTCTTT | CSAVPGQGSHLNTEAFF
TRBJ2-6 | TRBV23-1 | many | TRBD1 | TGCGCCAGCAGTCGAGTTGACAGGGGGATCTCTGGGGCCAACGTCCTGACTTTC | CASSRVDRGISGANVLTF
TRBJ2-2 | TRBV12-3/TRBV12-4 | many | NA | TGTGCCAGCGCGAGTGACACCGGGGAGCTGTTTTTT | CASASDTGELFF
TRBJ2-5 | TRBV4-2 | NA | TRBD1 | TGTGCCAGCAGCCAAGAAAACAGGGGGGTTCAAGAGACCCAGTACTTC | CASSQENRGVQETQYF
TRBJ1-2 | TRBV28 | few | TRBD1 | TGTGCCAGCAGTTTATGGGCAGAGGGGGCCCGGAAGGGCTACACCTTC | CASSLWAEGARKGYTF
TRBJ1-2 | TRBV24-1 | many | NA | TGTGCCACCAGTGACCTTGGACGTCGTGGCTACACCTTC | CATSDLGRRGYTF
TRBJ1-6 | TRBV20-1 | many | NA | TGCAGTGCAGAACGACAGAAATCATTGCGACAAGGGGATTCACCCCTCCACTTT | CSAERQKSLRQGDSPLHF
TRBJ2-7 | TRBV5-6 | many | NA | TGTGCCAGCAGCTTGGACCCGCGCGAGCAGTACTTC | CASSLDPREQYF
TRBJ2-7 | TRBV18 | few | TRBD2 | TGTGCCAGCTCACCACCGGGGCTAGCGGGAGTCGAGCAGTACTTC | CASSPPGLAGVEQYF
TRBJ2-2 | TRBV12-3/TRBV12-4 | NA | NA | TGTGCCAGCACCCGTACTACGACGAACACCGGGGAGCTGTTTTTT | CASTRTTTNTGELFF
TRBJ1-5 | TRBV4-2 | few | NA | TGTGCCAGCAGCGAACCTCCCGGGACGACGTCCTATCAGCCCCAGCATTTT | CASSEPPGTTSYQPQHF
TRBJ2-4 | TRBV3-1 | NA | NA | TGTGCCAGCGCGGTGGCTAGTGCGTCAGATCAGTACTTC | CASAVASASDQYF
TRBJ2-2 | TRBV29-1 | few | TRBD2 | TGCAGCGTTCTCCTTACTAGCGGGGCGAACACCGGGGAGCTGTTTTTT | CSVLLTSGANTGELFF
TRBJ2-1 | TRBV29-1 | few | TRBD1 | TGCAGCGCGGACAGGGCACGGAATGAGCAGTTCTTC | CSADRARNEQFF
TRBJ2-3 | TRBV6-4 | many | TRBD2 | TGTGCCAGCAGTGACTCTGGCGGGGGGGCCACAGATACGCAGTATTTT | CASSDSGGGATDTQYF
TRBJ2-5 | TRBV4-2 | many | TRBD2 | TGTGCCAGCAGCCAAGAAGCGGGGGGGTTTGAGACCCAGTACTTC | CASSQEAGGFETQYF
TRBJ2-1 | TRBV6-7 | few | TRBD1 | TGTGCCAGCAGTTACACCACCGGGACAGGCCATTACAATGAGCAGTTCTTC | CASSYTTGTGHYNEQFF
TRBJ2-5 | TRBV28 | NA | NA | TGTGCCAGCAGTTTTGGGGGAGACGAGACCCAGTACTTC | CASSFGGDETQYF
TRBJ2-2 | TRBV7-2 | NA | NA | TGTGCCAGCAGCTTTCGGCGTGGGAGCACCGGGGAGCTGTTTTTT | CASSFRRGSTGELFF
TRBJ2-5 | TRBV7-2 | few | TRBD2 | TGTGCCAGCAGCTTATTATCTCGTCTTGAACTAGCGGTATCAAAGACCCAGTACTTC | CASSLLSRLELAVSKTQYF
TRBJ2-4 | TRBV15 | NA | TRBD1 | TGTGCCACCAGCAGCAGGGACAGGAAAAACATTCAGTACTTC | CATSSRDRKNIQYF
TRBJ2-5 | TRBV7-2 | once | NA | TGTGCCAGCAGCTTAGCAGTGGGAGGAGGGGGCCAAGAGACCCAGTACTTC | CASSLAVGGGGQETQYF
TRBJ2-1 | TRBV27 | NA | TRBD2 | TGTGCCAGCTTTCGGTCTAGCGGGGGGGATGAGCAGTTCTTC | CASFRSSGGDEQFF
TRBJ1-1 | TRBV28 | few | NA | TGTGCCAGCAGTTCAATCCGACGACGGGAATTGAACACTGAAGCTTTCTTT | CASSSIRRRELNTEAFF
TRBJ2-7 | TRBV6-5 | NA | NA | TGTGCCAGCAGTTACGGGGGGCGCGATGTCGAGCAGTACTTC | CASSYGGRDVEQYF
TRBJ2-7 | TRBV4-3 | once | NA | TGTGCCAGCAGCCGAGGGGAGGTAGGCGAGCAGTACTTC | CASSRGEVGEQYF
TRBJ2-5 | TRBV4-2 | few | NA | TGTGCCAGCAGCCGGACGGGATCGGAGACCCAGTACTTC | CASSRTGSETQYF
TRBJ1-5 | TRBV7-9 | many | TRBD1 | TGTGCCAGCAGCTCAACAGGGGGTAATCAGCCCCAGCATTTT | CASSSTGGNQPQHF
TRBJ2-7 | TRBV7-2 | few | NA | TGTGCCAGCAGCTTAATGCACGCCTCCTACGAGCAGTACTTC | CASSLMHASYEQYF
TRBJ2-3 | TRBV24-1 | NA | NA | TGTGCCACCAGTCCCCGGCGGCTGCAGACAGATACGCAGTATTTT | CATSPRRLQTDTQYF
TRBJ2-1 | TRBV21-1 | NA | NA | TGTGCCAGCAGCAATCCGACCGTCCAGTACAATGAGCAGTTCTTC | CASSNPTVQYNEQFF
TRBJ1-1 | TRBV5-1 | NA | NA | TGCGCCAGCAGCAGACTAGGGGGTTTGAACACTGAAGCTTTCTTT | CASSRLGGLNTEAFF
TRBJ1-2 | TRBV19 | few | NA | TGTGCCAGTAGTATCCCGACAAGAGCTAACTATGGCTACACCTTC | CASSIPTRANYGYTF